This T cell receptor (beta chain) was retrieved from a study of T cells expressing NK-cell markers (dated by TCRdb to 2018 to 2020). With regard to the full study: Three sorted T-cell subsets (CD3+CD56+NKG2C+, CD3+CD56+NKG2C- and CD3+CD56-NKG2C+) from several donors had their TCR beta-chain repertoires profiled. Of the eight sequenced donors, seven were found to be HCMV-seropositive and one was found to be HCMV-seronegative. Sequencing of the libraries produced 2 x 150 bp reads on Illumina HiSeq 2000/2500, MiSeq or NextSeq. The study sequenced eight donors, all healthy volunteers chosen at random: three men and five women.

Measured from the cysteine to the phenylalanine, the CDR3 is 14 residues long. No DNA is listed. CDR1 SGHTA and CDR2 FQGNSA were looked up in the germline V gene. The listed sequencing device is Illumina HiSeq 2000. TCR beta cDNA libraries were prepared using 5'RACE template switching, which introduced a universal primer site and unique molecular identifiers. cDNA synthesis was primed from the TCR beta constant segment, followed by two successive PCR amplification steps. The source study handled its data this way. MIGEC was used to demultiplex reads and group reads by UMI, and MiTCR was used to assemble and quantify clonotypes. Only TCR cDNA sequences supported by at least two reads were kept to exclude erroneous sequences. The tcR package was used for downstream repertoire analysis, and clonotypes were matched between fractions using CDR3 nucleotide sequence together with V segment. VDJmatch was used to annotate antigen specificity against VDJdb, with one amino acid substitution in CDR3 allowed. After reprocessing by TCRdb, each CDR3 protein sequence is one entry, and no DNA is given. What appears here as the V and J calls and clone size reflects TCRdb's work, not the paper's. The table held for this sample gives around 260,000 distinct CDR3 sequences. Of the sample, roughly 4.2% falls within the top ten clones.

Findings and caveats that apply to the study as a whole: In several donors, the dominant CD3+CD56+NKG2C+ clonotypes were found to rank among the top 10 CD8+ clonotypes and to make up about 1.0-8% of CD8+ T cells. Those dominant clonotypes were again the most abundant among CD3+CD56-NKG2C+ cells in a handful of donors, at about 25-65%. Whether the expanded NKG2C-expressing T cell clones were specific for HCMV antigens was left unclear.

A commercial ELISA kit detecting HCMV-specific IgG in serum was used to determine HCMV serostatus. Ficoll density gradient centrifugation was used to isolate peripheral blood mononuclear cells from blood. To note about this clonotype: The antigen this receptor binds is unknown.

The sequence derives from a woman aged 18 to 75 in good health. The chain employs TRBV7-2 and TRBJ1-1. The sequenced material came from blood T cells: a sorted CD56 or NKG2C T cell subset, CD4+ or CD8+ T cells, or bulk PBMC T cells (not recorded which). CDR3 sequence: CASSLDRAHTEAFF.